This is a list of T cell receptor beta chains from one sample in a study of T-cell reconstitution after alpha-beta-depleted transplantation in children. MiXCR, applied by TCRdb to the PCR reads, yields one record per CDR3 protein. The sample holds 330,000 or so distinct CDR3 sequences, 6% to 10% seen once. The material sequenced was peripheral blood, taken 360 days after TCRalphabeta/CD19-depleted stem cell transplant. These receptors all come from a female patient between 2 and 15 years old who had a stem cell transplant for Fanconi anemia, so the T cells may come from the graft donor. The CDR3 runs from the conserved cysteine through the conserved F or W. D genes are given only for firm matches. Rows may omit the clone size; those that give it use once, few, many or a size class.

cdr3_nt: TGTGCCAGCGCCTTCCGCTCTAGCACAGATACGCAGTATTTT
cdr3_aa: CASAFRSSTDTQYF
v_call: TRBV27
j_call: TRBJ2-3
d_call: -
clone_size: -

cdr3_nt: TGTGCCAGCAGTTCCCCTCGGGGCCAAGAGACCCAGTACTTC
cdr3_aa: CASSSPRGQETQYF
v_call: TRBV28
j_call: TRBJ2-5
d_call: -
clone_size: many

cdr3_nt: TGCAGTGGGGGGGGCGGCTCAGACTATGGCTACACCTTC
cdr3_aa: CSGGGGSDYGYTF
v_call: TRBV20-1
j_call: TRBJ1-2
d_call: -
clone_size: few

cdr3_nt: TGTGCCAGCACCCCTGCGGGTCCTAGCTCCTACGAGCAGTACTTC
cdr3_aa: CASTPAGPSSYEQYF
v_call: TRBV28
j_call: TRBJ2-7
d_call: -
clone_size: many

cdr3_nt: TGCAGTGCTTGGGCCCCCCGGGAGGGGGGAAACAATGAGCAGTTCTTC
cdr3_aa: CSAWAPREGGNNEQFF
v_call: TRBV20-1
j_call: TRBJ2-1
d_call: TRBD2
clone_size: many

cdr3_nt: TGTGCCAGCAGCTTAGCTGGACAGGGAGTCGAAAAACTGTTTTTT
cdr3_aa: CASSLAGQGVEKLFF
v_call: TRBV7-2
j_call: TRBJ1-4
d_call: TRBD1
clone_size: few

cdr3_nt: TGTGCCAGCAGTTCCAGCGGGAGTCCCACAGATACGCAGTATTTT
cdr3_aa: CASSSSGSPTDTQYF
v_call: TRBV12-3/TRBV12-4
j_call: TRBJ2-3
d_call: TRBD2
clone_size: many

cdr3_nt: TGTGCCACCAGTCCGGACAGCGGCTATGGCTACACCTTC
cdr3_aa: CATSPDSGYGYTF
v_call: TRBV15
j_call: TRBJ1-2
d_call: -
clone_size: many

cdr3_nt: TGTGCCAGCAGTTTTACCTTGATCGGAGGAGGCTACACCTTC
cdr3_aa: CASSFTLIGGGYTF
v_call: TRBV12-3/TRBV12-4
j_call: TRBJ1-2
d_call: -
clone_size: many

cdr3_nt: TGCGCCAGCAGCTTGGCAGTCCTCACAGATACGCAGTATTTT
cdr3_aa: CASSLAVLTDTQYF
v_call: TRBV5-1
j_call: TRBJ2-3
d_call: -
clone_size: many

cdr3_nt: TGTGCCAGCAGCTTAGGAATCCAAGCCAAAGGGAATCCCGCAGGGCAGTACTTC
cdr3_aa: CASSLGIQAKGNPAGQYF
v_call: TRBV11-1
j_call: TRBJ2-7
d_call: -
clone_size: few